Listed here are 18 T cell receptor beta chains from one sample, sequenced in a study of T-cell memory formation after mild COVID-19. A single record per CDR3 protein comes from TCRdb applying MiXCR to the 5' RACE reads. The data contain roughly 620,000 distinct CDR3 sequences, more than 15% of them seen just once; the ten biggest clones take up around 11%. The sample comprised PBMCs or a T cell subset sorted from them (not recorded which). These receptors all come from an adult woman who had mild COVID-19 (a few samples of this study predate the infection). Cell type and time point are not known.

This clonotype showed up just a few times. The chain joins TRBV27 to TRBJ2-2; TRBD1 aligns across 9 bases. Germline V gene sequence: CDR1 MNHEY, CDR2 SMNVEV (reference sequence). Losses at the gene ends were 7 bases for V and 6 bases for J; bases not matched to a gene: 15. This CDR3 is 17 amino acids long. The CDR3 loop reads CASTSKLGQGYAGELFF. CDR3 nucleotide sequence: TGTGCCAGCACCTCCAAGCTGGGACAGGGTTACGCCGGGGAGCTGTTTTTT.

This rearrangement joins TRBV6-5 to TRBJ2-5, with a weak D call TRBD1 (5 bases). The CDR3 sequence is 14 residues long. Trimming took off 2 bases at V and 5 bases at J, with 12 bases between the two ends. Germline CDR1 and CDR2: MNHEY and SVGAGI. The CDR3 sequence: CASSYNRQGETQYF. The CDR3 coding sequence is TGTGCCAGCAGTTACAATCGGCAGGGCGAGACCCAGTACTTC.

This clonotype was counted a few times. This rearrangement joins TRBV18 to TRBJ1-1; D is unclear. Trimming pared 1 base from V and 1 base from J, leaving 7 bases between. CDR1 and CDR2 (germline): KGHSH, LQKENI. This CDR3 is built from 14 residues. CDR3 loop: CASSPQGENTEAFF. Written as DNA, the CDR3 is TGTGCCAGCTCACCACAGGGAGAGAACACTGAAGCTTTCTTT.

The rearrangement uses TRBV5-1 and TRBJ2-1, with D perhaps matching TRBD2 (5 bases). The V and J ends lost 0 bases and 5 bases respectively, with 12 bases between them. Germline values: CDR1 SGHRS, CDR2 YFSETQ. The CDR3 extends over 15 amino acids. Here the CDR3 reads CASSLAGYPNNEQFF. As DNA, the CDR3 is TGCGCCAGCAGCTTGGCGGGGTACCCTAACAATGAGCAGTTCTTC.

The V call is TRBV7-2, the J call TRBJ1-4; 8 nucleotides agree with TRBD1. With 5 bases clipped from V and 8 bases from J, the junction kept 7 bases outside the gene matches. Germline assignment: CDR1 SGHTA and CDR2 FQGNSA. The CDR3 has 14 amino acids. CDR3 coding DNA: TGTGCCAGCAGCGAAGACAGGGGTCGAGAAAAACTGTTTTTT. Translating it yields CASSEDRGREKLFF.

This clonotype has a handful of counts. V and J are TRBV4-1 and TRBJ2-5; 14 bases are shared with TRBD2. Germline loops: CDR1 MGHRA, CDR2 YSYEKL. The V gene end was trimmed by 0 bases and the J gene end by 1 base; junction bases not matched to a gene: 4. The CDR3 is 18 amino acids. This chain's CDR3 is CASSQERLAGGIQETQYF. CDR3 sequence (DNA): TGCGCCAGCAGCCAAGAGCGACTAGCGGGGGGGATCCAAGAGACCCAGTACTTC.

The genes are TRBV10-3 and TRBJ2-1; a possible D gene is TRBD1 (6 bases). This CDR3 comprises 15 residues. V lost 4 bases and J 0 bases, leaving 10 bases between the germline ends. Germline-derived CDR1 and CDR2 are ENHRY and SYGVKD. Written as DNA, the CDR3 is TGTGCCATCAGTGGACAGGAAAGCTCCTACAATGAGCAGTTCTTC. Translating it yields CAISGQESSYNEQFF.

This clonotype has more than one count but fewer than ten. The V gene is TRBV25-1, the J gene TRBJ2-3, with TRBD2 as a possible D gene (5 bases). There are 17 residues in the CDR3. V shed 5 bases and J shed 0 bases, with 18 bases lying between them. Germline V gives CDR1 MGHDK, CDR2 SYGVNS. CDR3 coding DNA: TGTGCCAGCAGTCCTCCCCGCGGGCCTTCTAGCACAGATACGCAGTATTTT. As protein: CASSPPRGPSSTDTQYF.

This clonotype was detected a few times. The chain combines TRBV30 with TRBJ1-6; maybe TRBD1 (5 bases). The germline CDR1 and CDR2 sequences are GTSNPN and SVGIG (reference sequence). The CDR3 runs to 20 residues. With 4 bases removed from V and 3 bases from J, the gap between germline ends came to 28 bases. The CDR3 nucleotides read TGTGCCTGGATTCATGGGACGTCGCTAAACCCCGAAGACTATAATTCACCCCTCCACTTT. Amino acid sequence: CAWIHGTSLNPEDYNSPLHF.

The chain is built from TRBV2 and TRBJ1-1; no clear D gene. V gave up 9 bases and J gave up 8 bases, with 16 bases separating them. CDR1 and CDR2 (germline): SNHLY, FYNNEI. CDR3 size: 12 residues. CDR3 nucleotides: TGTGCCAGTCAAGATCTTTCGACAGAAGCTTTCTTT. Translating gives CASQDLSTEAFF.

The chain recombines TRBV27 with TRBJ2-5, with D perhaps being TRBD1 or TRBD2 (5 bases each). Germline V gives CDR1 MNHEY, CDR2 SMNVEV (reference sequence). The V gene lost 6 bases and the J gene lost 4 bases, with 15 bases spanning the gap. This CDR3 is 14 amino acids long. CDR3 protein: CASSRDGWVETQYF. CDR3 sequence (DNA): TGTGCCAGCAGCCGGGACGGATGGGTAGAGACCCAGTACTTC.

The chain is built from TRBV19 and TRBJ1-2; 8 bases are shared with TRBD1. The junction had 11 bases not matched to a gene; V was cut back by 8 bases and J by 6 bases. The CDR3 runs 14 residues. Per the germline V gene, CDR1 is LNHDA and CDR2 is SQIVND (reference sequence). The CDR3 spells CASGDRPQGNGYTF. CDR3 DNA sequence: TGTGCCAGTGGGGACAGGCCTCAAGGGAATGGCTACACCTTC.

This clonotype showed up just a few times. The rearrangement joins TRBV7-8 to TRBJ2-3; possible D gene TRBD2, 6 bases. V dropped 4 bases and J dropped 1 base, with 9 bases sitting between them. CDR1 is SGHVS, CDR2 FQNEAQ, per germline. The CDR3 has 14 residues. CDR3 amino acids: CASSYIAGTDTQYF. The CDR3 DNA sequence: TGTGCCAGCAGCTACATAGCGGGCACAGATACGCAGTATTTT.

This clonotype was observed many times. The chain couples TRBV4-3 to TRBJ2-4; D gene unclear. With 0 bases removed from V and 10 bases from J, the gap between germline ends came to 1 base. The CDR3 extends over 10 amino acids. Germline V lookup: CDR1 LGHNA, CDR2 YSLEER. CDR3 coding DNA: TGCGCCAGCAGCCAAGAGATTCAGTACTTC. This translates into CASSQEIQYF.

This clonotype was seen a few times. The chain carries TRBV7-9 and TRBJ1-4; perhaps TRBD1 as D (5 bases). Trimming removed 5 bases from V and 7 bases from J, with 14 bases in between. The CDR3 covers 14 residues. Germline V gene lookup returns CDR1 SEHNR and CDR2 FQNEAQ (reference sequence). CDR3 loop: CASSPPRGGEKLFF. The DNA of the CDR3 is TGTGCCAGCAGCCCCCCCCGCGGGGGTGAAAAACTGTTTTTT.

This clonotype was counted only a few times. The rearrangement links TRBV12-3 or TRBV12-4 to TRBJ1-1; 8 bases are shared with TRBD1. This CDR3 contains 15 residues. The junction had 11 bases not matched to a gene; V was cut back by 7 bases and J by 4 bases. CDR3 sequence: CASTSAGRGPTEAFF. The DNA for the CDR3 is TGTGCCAGCACTTCTGCAGGCAGGGGGCCCACTGAAGCTTTCTTT.

The chain employs TRBV9 and TRBJ2-1; maybe TRBD1 (5 bases). From germline, CDR1 is SGDLS and CDR2 YYNGEE. Trimming removed 3 bases from V and 2 bases from J, with 15 bases in between. This CDR3 contains 16 residues. For the CDR3, the DNA is TGTGCCAGCAGCGGGGGCCATATGCCCCCCTACAATGAGCAGTTCTTC. It yields the protein CASSGGHMPPYNEQFF.

J is TRBJ2-3 and V is TRBV20-1; either TRBD1 or TRBD2 may supply D (6 bases each). The V end was cut by 3 bases, the J end by 2 bases, with 15 bases between. Germline V gene sequence: CDR1 DFQATT, CDR2 SNEGSKA (reference sequence). The CDR3 totals 15 residues. CDR3: CSASGGGPPTDTQYF. CDR3 DNA: TGCAGTGCTAGTGGAGGGGGGCCACCCACAGATACGCAGTATTTT.